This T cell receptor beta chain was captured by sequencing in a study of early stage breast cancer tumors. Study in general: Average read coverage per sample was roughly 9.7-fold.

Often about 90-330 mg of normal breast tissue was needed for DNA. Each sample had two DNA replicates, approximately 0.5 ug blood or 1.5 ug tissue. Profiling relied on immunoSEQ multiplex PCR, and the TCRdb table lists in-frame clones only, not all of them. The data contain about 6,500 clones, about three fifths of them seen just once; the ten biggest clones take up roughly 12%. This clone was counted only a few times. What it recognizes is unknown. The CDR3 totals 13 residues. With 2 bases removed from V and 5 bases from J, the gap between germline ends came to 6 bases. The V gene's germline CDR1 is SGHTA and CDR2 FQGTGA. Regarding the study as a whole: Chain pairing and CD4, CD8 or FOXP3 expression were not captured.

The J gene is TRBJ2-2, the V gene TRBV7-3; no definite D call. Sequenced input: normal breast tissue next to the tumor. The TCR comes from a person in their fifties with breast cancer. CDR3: CASSLGPTGELFF. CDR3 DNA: TGTGCCAGCAGCTTAGGTCCAACCGGGGAGCTGTTTTTT.